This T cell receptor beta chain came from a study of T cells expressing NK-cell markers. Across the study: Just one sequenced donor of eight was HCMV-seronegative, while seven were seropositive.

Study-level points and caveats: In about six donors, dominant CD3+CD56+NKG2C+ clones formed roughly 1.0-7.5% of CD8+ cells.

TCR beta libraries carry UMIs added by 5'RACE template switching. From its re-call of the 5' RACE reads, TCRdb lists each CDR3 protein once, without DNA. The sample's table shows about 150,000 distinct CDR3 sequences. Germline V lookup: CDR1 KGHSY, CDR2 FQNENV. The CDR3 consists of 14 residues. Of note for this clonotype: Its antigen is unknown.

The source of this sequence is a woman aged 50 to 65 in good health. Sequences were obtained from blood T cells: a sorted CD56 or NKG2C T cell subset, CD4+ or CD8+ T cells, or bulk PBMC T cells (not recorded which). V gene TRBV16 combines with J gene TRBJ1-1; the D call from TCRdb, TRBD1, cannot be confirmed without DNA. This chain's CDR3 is CASSQTGSNTEAFF.